A selection of T cell receptor beta chains follows, all from one sample in a study of blood T cell repertoires in COVID-19. Assay: immunoSEQ multiplex PCR; the TCRdb copy retains only in-frame clones and omits some. The table includes roughly 200,000 clones, over 70% detected once. Sequencing used peripheral blood. The receptors stem from a man aged 55 to 69 with acute or convalescent COVID-19. Each CDR3 is given with its conserved first and last residue. The order of the fields is V gene, J gene, clone size, D gene, CDR3 DNA, CDR3 protein. D genes are given only for firm matches. Only some rows state a clone size, as once, few, many or a class for expanded clones.

V gene: TRBV9
J gene: TRBJ2-1
clone size: NA
D gene: TRBD2
CDR3 DNA: TGTGCCAGCAGCCCCGGGGGGGTAGGATGGAATGAGCAGTTCTTC
CDR3 protein: CASSPGGVGWNEQFF

V gene: TRBV5-1
J gene: TRBJ2-1
clone size: NA
D gene: TRBD2
CDR3 DNA: TGCGCCAGCAGCCGAGGGACTAGCGGGGGGTCCGATGAGCAGTTCTTC
CDR3 protein: CASSRGTSGGSDEQFF

V gene: TRBV6-1
J gene: TRBJ1-1
clone size: NA
D gene: NA
CDR3 DNA: TGTGCCAGTAGTGGCGGGACGGTTGTCCCGAACACTGAAGCTTTCTTT
CDR3 protein: CASSGGTVVPNTEAFF

V gene: TRBV24-1
J gene: TRBJ2-3
clone size: NA
D gene: NA
CDR3 DNA: TGTGCCACCAGTGGGGACAATCTAGATACGCAGTATTTT
CDR3 protein: CATSGDNLDTQYF

V gene: TRBV5-1
J gene: TRBJ1-4
clone size: NA
D gene: NA
CDR3 DNA: TGCGCCAGCAGCTTGGCGGGGAATAATGAAAAACTGTTTTTT
CDR3 protein: CASSLAGNNEKLFF

V gene: TRBV4-2
J gene: TRBJ1-6
clone size: NA
D gene: NA
CDR3 DNA: TGTGCCAGCAGCCAAGACAGGGGTTTTTATAATTCACCCCTCCACTTT
CDR3 protein: CASSQDRGFYNSPLHF

V gene: TRBV5-5
J gene: TRBJ2-1
clone size: once
D gene: TRBD2
CDR3 DNA: TGTGCCAGCAGCTTGGCTAGCGGGAACTACAATGAGCAGTTCTTC
CDR3 protein: CASSLASGNYNEQFF

V gene: TRBV7-3
J gene: TRBJ2-2
clone size: NA
D gene: TRBD1
CDR3 DNA: TGTGCCAGCAGCTCCGGGACAGAGAGGGGGGAGCTGTTTTTT
CDR3 protein: CASSSGTERGELFF

V gene: TRBV10-2
J gene: TRBJ2-1
clone size: NA
D gene: TRBD2
CDR3 DNA: TGCGCCAGTTCCGGGGCTTCTGGCCTAGCGGGAGGGGGGTATAACAATGAGCAGTTCTTC
CDR3 protein: CASSGASGLAGGGYNNEQFF

V gene: TRBV19
J gene: TRBJ1-2
clone size: NA
D gene: NA
CDR3 DNA: TGTGCCAGTAGTATAGGCGGCAACTATGGCTACACCTTC
CDR3 protein: CASSIGGNYGYTF

V gene: TRBV7-3
J gene: TRBJ1-1
clone size: once
D gene: NA
CDR3 DNA: TGTGCCAGCAGCTCCTTCTTAGACACTGAAGCTTTCTTT
CDR3 protein: CASSSFLDTEAFF

V gene: TRBV5-8
J gene: TRBJ1-2
clone size: NA
D gene: NA
CDR3 DNA: TGTGCCAGCAGCTCGTCGAAAGCCAGGGCATATGGCTACACCTTC
CDR3 protein: CASSSSKARAYGYTF

V gene: TRBV27
J gene: TRBJ2-7
clone size: NA
D gene: TRBD1
CDR3 DNA: TGTGCCAGCAGTTTATCGACAGGGGCCTACGAGCAGTACTTC
CDR3 protein: CASSLSTGAYEQYF

V gene: TRBV13
J gene: TRBJ2-1
clone size: NA
D gene: TRBD2
CDR3 DNA: TGTGCCAGCAGCGCGACTAGCGGGGGGAATGAGCAGTTCTTC
CDR3 protein: CASSATSGGNEQFF

V gene: TRBV24-1
J gene: TRBJ1-1
clone size: NA
D gene: NA
CDR3 DNA: TGTGCCACCAGTGATTCCGTGTCGACTGAAGCTTTCTTT
CDR3 protein: CATSDSVSTEAFF

V gene: TRBV2
J gene: TRBJ1-2
clone size: NA
D gene: TRBD1
CDR3 DNA: TGTGCCATCCCCGGACAGGGAGCTAACTATGGCTACACCTTC
CDR3 protein: CAIPGQGANYGYTF

V gene: TRBV5-1
J gene: TRBJ2-7
clone size: NA
D gene: TRBD2
CDR3 DNA: TGCGCCAGCAGCTTGGCCGGGGGGTCATACGAGCAGTACTTC
CDR3 protein: CASSLAGGSYEQYF

V gene: TRBV24-1
J gene: TRBJ2-3
clone size: NA
D gene: NA
CDR3 DNA: TGTGCCACCAGTGATGGGTGGGAGGAAACAGATACGCAGTATTTT
CDR3 protein: CATSDGWEETDTQYF

V gene: TRBV6-1
J gene: TRBJ2-3
clone size: NA
D gene: NA
CDR3 DNA: TGTGCCAGCAGTGAAATCGGTCCCTTAACAGATACGCAGTATTTT
CDR3 protein: CASSEIGPLTDTQYF

V gene: TRBV19
J gene: TRBJ1-5
clone size: NA
D gene: TRBD1
CDR3 DNA: TGTGCCAGTAGTCCGGGACAGGGGGCCCCACCGCCCCAGCATTTT
CDR3 protein: CASSPGQGAPPPQHF

V gene: TRBV12-3/TRBV12-4
J gene: TRBJ1-2
clone size: few
D gene: NA
CDR3 DNA: TGTGCCAGCAGTTCCCTACGGGGTGGCTACACCTTC
CDR3 protein: CASSSLRGGYTF

V gene: TRBV6-5
J gene: TRBJ2-3
clone size: NA
D gene: TRBD2
CDR3 DNA: TGTGCCAGCAGTTGGGAAGCGGGAGAGGCAGATACGCAGTATTTT
CDR3 protein: CASSWEAGEADTQYF

V gene: TRBV5-1
J gene: TRBJ2-2
clone size: NA
D gene: NA
CDR3 DNA: TGCGCCTCCTTGCGGGATAACACCGGGGAGCTGTTTTTT
CDR3 protein: CASLRDNTGELFF

V gene: TRBV15
J gene: TRBJ1-2
clone size: NA
D gene: NA
CDR3 DNA: TGTGCCACCAGCAGGGAGGACAGTTACTACACCTTC
CDR3 protein: CATSREDSYYTF

V gene: TRBV5-1
J gene: TRBJ2-7
clone size: NA
D gene: NA
CDR3 DNA: TGCGCCAGCAGCTTGGATCATTACGAGCAGTACTTC
CDR3 protein: CASSLDHYEQYF

V gene: TRBV9
J gene: TRBJ1-1
clone size: few
D gene: TRBD1
CDR3 DNA: TGTGCCAGCAGCATCACAGGGGACATGAACACTGAAGCTTTCTTT
CDR3 protein: CASSITGDMNTEAFF

V gene: TRBV7-2
J gene: TRBJ1-5
clone size: NA
D gene: NA
CDR3 DNA: TGTGCCAGCAGCTTAGAGGGCAGGGGCGGCAATCAGCCCCAGCATTTT
CDR3 protein: CASSLEGRGGNQPQHF

V gene: TRBV7-3
J gene: TRBJ1-2
clone size: few
D gene: NA
CDR3 DNA: TGTGCCAGCAGTCGACCCGGGACATTTAACTATGGCTACACCTTC
CDR3 protein: CASSRPGTFNYGYTF

V gene: TRBV2
J gene: TRBJ2-5
clone size: NA
D gene: TRBD2
CDR3 DNA: TGTGCCAGCAGTGTGGCGCGGGGGGTTTACCAAGAGACCCAGTACTTC
CDR3 protein: CASSVARGVYQETQYF

V gene: TRBV25-1
J gene: TRBJ2-5
clone size: NA
D gene: NA
CDR3 DNA: TGTGCCAGCAGTACACAGCCCCAAGAGACCCAGTACTTC
CDR3 protein: CASSTQPQETQYF

V gene: TRBV12-3/TRBV12-4
J gene: TRBJ2-1
clone size: NA
D gene: NA
CDR3 DNA: TGTGCCAGCAGTTTGTCAGGGGACAATGAGCAGTTCTTC
CDR3 protein: CASSLSGDNEQFF

V gene: TRBV6-1
J gene: TRBJ1-2
clone size: few
D gene: NA
CDR3 DNA: TGTGCCAGCAGTGAAGCGGCGGGCAGCCTCTATGGCTACACCTTC
CDR3 protein: CASSEAAGSLYGYTF

V gene: TRBV7-9
J gene: TRBJ2-2
clone size: NA
D gene: TRBD1
CDR3 DNA: TGTGCCAGCAGCTCACTGGACAGGGTGGTCGGGGAGCTGTTTTTT
CDR3 protein: CASSSLDRVVGELFF

V gene: TRBV5-1
J gene: TRBJ2-2
clone size: NA
D gene: NA
CDR3 DNA: TGCGCCAGCAGCATAACAGGGAACACCGGGGAGCTGTTTTTT
CDR3 protein: CASSITGNTGELFF

V gene: TRBV3-1/TRBV3-2
J gene: TRBJ2-3
clone size: many
D gene: TRBD2
CDR3 DNA: TGTGCCAGCAGCCAAGTCACTAGCGGGGCGGGAGATACGCAGTATTTT
CDR3 protein: CASSQVTSGAGDTQYF

V gene: TRBV2
J gene: TRBJ1-5
clone size: few
D gene: NA
CDR3 DNA: TGTGCCAGCACCGAAGGGAGGCGGCCTAGTATCAATCAGCCCCAGCATTTT
CDR3 protein: CASTEGRRPSINQPQHF

V gene: TRBV18
J gene: TRBJ1-1
clone size: NA
D gene: TRBD1
CDR3 DNA: TGTGCCAGCTCATTAACAAGGGACAGGGGAGGCGGTGAAGCTTTCTTT
CDR3 protein: CASSLTRDRGGGEAFF

V gene: TRBV6-2/TRBV6-3
J gene: TRBJ2-5
clone size: NA
D gene: NA
CDR3 DNA: TGTGCCAGCAGTTACTCGATATTACGGGAGACCCAGTACTTC
CDR3 protein: CASSYSILRETQYF

V gene: TRBV29-1
J gene: TRBJ2-7
clone size: NA
D gene: TRBD1
CDR3 DNA: TGCAGCGTTGTGGGACAGGGGTCCAACGAGCAGTACTTC
CDR3 protein: CSVVGQGSNEQYF

V gene: TRBV7-9
J gene: TRBJ1-4
clone size: NA
D gene: TRBD1
CDR3 DNA: TGTGCCAGCAGCCCCGGGACAGCTAGGCGAAAACTGTTTTTT
CDR3 protein: CASSPGTARRKLFF

V gene: TRBV21-1
J gene: TRBJ2-1
clone size: NA
D gene: NA
CDR3 DNA: TGTGCCAGCAGCAAAGCGACGGGACTAGCGGGAGGGGACAATGAGCAGTTCTTC
CDR3 protein: CASSKATGLAGGDNEQFF

V gene: TRBV9
J gene: TRBJ1-5
clone size: NA
D gene: TRBD1
CDR3 DNA: TGTGCCAGCTCACAGGGGGCGGGCCAGCCCCAGCATTTT
CDR3 protein: CASSQGAGQPQHF

V gene: TRBV3-1/TRBV3-2
J gene: TRBJ1-2
clone size: NA
D gene: TRBD1
CDR3 DNA: TGTGCCAGCAGCCAAGAAGTGGGGACAGCCGCAGACACCTTC
CDR3 protein: CASSQEVGTAADTF

V gene: TRBV6-1
J gene: TRBJ1-2
clone size: NA
D gene: TRBD1
CDR3 DNA: TGTGCCAGCAGTGAAGCGACAGGGGGCTGGGAGGGCTACACCTTC
CDR3 protein: CASSEATGGWEGYTF

V gene: TRBV7-2
J gene: TRBJ1-6
clone size: once
D gene: TRBD1
CDR3 DNA: TGTGCCAGCAGCGTCCGACAGGGTCCGAATTCACCCCTCCACTTT
CDR3 protein: CASSVRQGPNSPLHF

V gene: TRBV4-3
J gene: TRBJ1-2
clone size: NA
D gene: NA
CDR3 DNA: TGCGCCAGCAGCCAAGACGGGGGGTCCTATGGCTACACCTTC
CDR3 protein: CASSQDGGSYGYTF

V gene: TRBV5-1
J gene: TRBJ1-2
clone size: NA
D gene: NA
CDR3 DNA: TGCGCCAGCCACGCTGGGGGCGAAGCCCTCTATGGCTACACCTTC
CDR3 protein: CASHAGGEALYGYTF

V gene: TRBV2
J gene: TRBJ1-2
clone size: NA
D gene: NA
CDR3 DNA: TGTGCCAGCAGTGGGGGACAAAGCTATGGCTACACCTTC
CDR3 protein: CASSGGQSYGYTF

V gene: TRBV6-6
J gene: TRBJ1-2
clone size: once
D gene: NA
CDR3 DNA: TGTGCCAGCAGTTTGAGTGGCTACACCTTC
CDR3 protein: CASSLSGYTF

V gene: TRBV5-1
J gene: TRBJ2-1
clone size: NA
D gene: TRBD1
CDR3 DNA: TGCGCCAGCAGCTGGACCGTACAGGGGGCGCGGGGTGAGCAGCTCTTC
CDR3 protein: CASSWTVQGARGEQLF

V gene: TRBV7-3
J gene: TRBJ2-3
clone size: NA
D gene: TRBD2
CDR3 DNA: TGTGCCAGCAGGAAGCGGGAGGTGACAGATACGCAGTATTTT
CDR3 protein: CASRKREVTDTQYF

V gene: TRBV4-3
J gene: TRBJ2-3
clone size: NA
D gene: NA
CDR3 DNA: TGCGCCAGCAGCCAAGACTTAGCGACAGATACGCAGTATTTT
CDR3 protein: CASSQDLATDTQYF

V gene: TRBV18
J gene: TRBJ2-1
clone size: NA
D gene: TRBD2
CDR3 DNA: TGTGCCAGCTCACCAGGGTCTGCGACTAGCGGAAACAATGAGCAGTTCTTC
CDR3 protein: CASSPGSATSGNNEQFF

V gene: TRBV4-1
J gene: TRBJ1-3
clone size: NA
D gene: TRBD1
CDR3 DNA: TGCGCCAGCAGCCATAACAGGGGCACTTCTGGAAACACCATATATTTT
CDR3 protein: CASSHNRGTSGNTIYF

V gene: TRBV25-1
J gene: TRBJ1-1
clone size: NA
D gene: NA
CDR3 DNA: TGTGCCAGGGCAAACCTACAGGGTAGAGACACTGAAGCTTTCTTT
CDR3 protein: CARANLQGRDTEAFF

V gene: TRBV9
J gene: TRBJ2-1
clone size: once
D gene: TRBD2
CDR3 DNA: TGTGCCAGCAGCGTAGACCCGCGGGGGGTAAACAATGAGCAGTTCTTC
CDR3 protein: CASSVDPRGVNNEQFF

V gene: TRBV10-1
J gene: TRBJ1-5
clone size: NA
D gene: TRBD1
CDR3 DNA: TGCGCCAGCAGTGGACAGGGGAATCAGCCCCAGCATTTT
CDR3 protein: CASSGQGNQPQHF

V gene: TRBV7-9
J gene: TRBJ1-1
clone size: NA
D gene: NA
CDR3 DNA: TGTGCCAGCAGCCCCCGGACACAGAACACTGAAGCTTTCTTT
CDR3 protein: CASSPRTQNTEAFF

V gene: TRBV30
J gene: TRBJ1-1
clone size: NA
D gene: NA
CDR3 DNA: TGTGCACGTATCTCCCACGGGAACACTGAAGCTTTCTTT
CDR3 protein: CARISHGNTEAFF

V gene: TRBV5-1
J gene: TRBJ2-2
clone size: NA
D gene: TRBD2
CDR3 DNA: TGCGCCAGCAGCTTGGGTATATTGAGACTAGCGGCGAACACCGGGGAGCTGTTTTTT
CDR3 protein: CASSLGILRLAANTGELFF